The 14 T cell receptor beta chains listed next were all sequenced from one sample in a study of T cell responses to AZD1222 COVID-19 vaccine (dated by TCRdb to the early 2020s). The meaning of the sample's time point label: baseline before first vaccination. Library construction relied on the immunoSEQ multiplex PCR assay. Held by TCRdb, this immuneACCESS table contains in-frame sequences only and omits some clones. Under half of the omission traces to an unresolved V gene where checked; the cause of the rest is unknown. For this sample there are 150,000 to 200,000 clones; around 90% appear just once. The ten biggest clones cover about 4.4% of the sample. Sample: peripheral blood, taken on day 0 of AZD1222 vaccination. The receptors here all came from an adult in good health.

The V and J genes are TRBV7-2 and TRBJ2-7; D may be TRBD1 or TRBD2 (6 bases each). This CDR3 region has 14 residues. Trimming shortened V by 1 base and J by 3 bases, and 10 bases separated the two germline ends. From germline, CDR1 is SGHTA and CDR2 FQGNSA. CDR3 loop: CASSLGRGHYEQYF. For the CDR3, the DNA is TGTGCCAGCAGCTTAGGACGGGGGCACTACGAGCAGTACTTC.

In DNA form, the CDR3 reads TGTGCCAGCAGTCCCGATGTGGACATTCAGTACTTC. It translates to CASSPDVDIQYF. The chain uses TRBV7-9 and TRBJ2-4; D not resolved. The CDR3 is 12 amino acids. In germline, CDR1 is SEHNR, CDR2 FQNEAQ (reference sequence). V lost 6 bases and J 8 bases, leaving 11 bases between the germline ends.

The V call is TRBV19, the J call TRBJ1-1; no firm D call. The CDR3 extends over 14 amino acids. Germline V gives CDR1 LNHDA, CDR2 SQIVND (reference sequence). The V gene lost 3 bases and the J gene lost 3 bases, with 11 bases spanning the gap. CDR3 nucleotides: TGTGCCAGTAGTATCTATGCCGGGGACACTGAAGCTTTCTTT. Amino acid sequence: CASSIYAGDTEAFF.

J is TRBJ2-5 and V is TRBV6-1; D may be TRBD1 or TRBD2 (5 bases each). V lost 0 bases, J lost 1 base, and 12 bases lay in between. Germline CDR1 is MNHNS and CDR2 is SASEGT. The CDR3 is 16 residues long. In DNA form, the CDR3 reads TGTGCCAGCAGTGAAGCAGCAGGGACGGCCCAAGAGACCCAGTACTTC. The encoded protein is CASSEAAGTAQETQYF.

This rearrangement joins TRBV4-1 to TRBJ1-1; D may be TRBD1 (5 bases). The CDR3 has 16 residues. The V end lost 4 bases, the J end lost 1 base, and 16 bases lay between the germline ends. Looked up from germline, CDR1 is MGHRA and CDR2 is YSYEKL. The CDR3 DNA sequence: TGCGCCAGCAGCCTGTCTCGCGGGGGACCGAACACTGAAGCTTTCTTT. This encodes CASSLSRGGPNTEAFF.

The V and J genes are TRBV28 and TRBJ2-5; 10 nucleotides line up with TRBD1. The CDR3 totals 15 residues. Looked up from germline, CDR1 is MDHEN and CDR2 is SYDVKM. The trim removed 6 bases at V and 4 bases at J, leaving 8 bases unmatched. CDR3 sequence reads: CASSSPTGGSETQYF. CDR3 nucleotides: TGTGCCAGCAGCTCTCCGACAGGGGGCTCAGAGACCCAGTACTTC.

This clone was observed a single time. The chain recombines TRBV10-2 with TRBJ2-7; 7 bases agree with TRBD1. V gave up 6 bases and J gave up 3 bases; unmatched junction bases: 8. This CDR3 is 14 amino acids long. From germline, CDR1 is WSHSY and CDR2 SAAADI. The CDR3 sequence is CASRLQDRYYEQYF. The CDR3 DNA is TGCGCCAGCAGACTCCAGGACAGGTACTACGAGCAGTACTTC.

The sample holds one count of this clone. The chain is built from TRBV18 and TRBJ1-1, with TRBD1 matching 12 bases. Germline CDR1 is KGHSH and CDR2 is LQKENI. V gave up 4 bases and J gave up 4 bases; unmatched junction bases: 4. The CDR3 is 15 amino acids. In nucleotides, the CDR3 is TGTGCCAGCTCACGGGACAGGGGGCTGGGCACTGAAGCTTTCTTT. Translating gives CASSRDRGLGTEAFF.

The genes are TRBV28 and TRBJ2-2, with D possibly TRBD1 on 5 matching bases. This CDR3 is 19 amino acids long. The ends were cut back, 5 bases at V and 7 bases at J, with 29 bases in the middle. Germline V lookup: CDR1 MDHEN, CDR2 SYDVKM. The CDR3 DNA reads TGTGCCAGCAGTCCAAATACCCCAGGGCGCTCTGGACGTCGCGGGGAGCTGTTTTTT. Protein product: CASSPNTPGRSGRRGELFF.

This rearrangement joins TRBV11-1 to TRBJ2-3; the D gene could be TRBD1 or TRBD2 (5 bases each). CDR3 length: 15 residues. Trimming removed 5 bases at V and 4 bases at J, with 16 bases between. Germline V gives CDR1 SGHAT, CDR2 FQDESV (reference sequence). CDR3 bases: TGTGCCAGCAGCACCGGGACCTTAGACGCAGATACGCAGTATTTT. Protein: CASSTGTLDADTQYF.

The rearrangement joins TRBV28 to TRBJ1-2; a possible D gene is TRBD1 (6 bases). Trimming removed 6 bases at V and 5 bases at J, with 16 bases between. The CDR3 is 14 amino acids. Germline lookup yields CDR1 MDHEN and CDR2 SYDVKM. CDR3 loop: CASRGPTGGYGYTF. For the CDR3, the DNA is TGTGCCAGCAGGGGACCGACAGGCGGTTATGGCTACACCTTC.

The rearrangement uses TRBV11-2 and TRBJ2-7; possibly TRBD1 or TRBD2 for D (5 bases each). With 6 bases removed from V and 2 bases from J, the gap between germline ends came to 23 bases. Per the germline V gene, CDR1 is SGHAT and CDR2 is FQNNGV. The length of the CDR3 is 17 residues. DNA for the CDR3: TGTGCCAGCAGATCCTTAGAACGGGGCCCTCTTCCCTACGAGCAGTACTTC. Its protein product is CASRSLERGPLPYEQYF.

CDR3 region: CASSVGAYSYEQYF. The DNA for the CDR3 is TGTGCCAGCAGCGTAGGGGCGTACTCCTACGAGCAGTACTTC. The chain recombines TRBV9 with TRBJ2-7; no definite D call. Germline loops: CDR1 SGDLS, CDR2 YYNGEE. The CDR3 loop spans 14 amino acids. Trimming left V 0 bases short and J 0 bases short, with 7 bases between.

The chain links TRBV23-1 to TRBJ1-6, with 8 bases fitting TRBD1. TRBV23-1 is filed as an ORF, its function uncertain. The CDR3 spans 15 residues. V lost 2 bases to trimming and J lost 7 bases; unmatched junction nucleotides: 4. The CDR3 spells CASSQTQGVNSPLHF. The CDR3 bases are TGCGCCAGCAGTCAAACACAGGGGGTCAATTCACCCCTCCACTTT.